Sequencing of this T cell receptor (beta chain) was carried out in a study of cytomegalovirus exposure and HLA in healthy donors. Study summary: Samples from HLA-typed donors yielded 65 million to 85 million unique TCRs in an early data release. Clustering assigned 81% of the roughly 370 genotyped donors to the Caucasian-associated ancestry cluster.

PCR amplification relied on 60 Vbeta primers (plus 13 Jbeta primers). Clones were read by immunoSEQ multiplex PCR, and TCRdb kept only the in-frame ones, dropping some. The sample carries roughly 150,000 clones, around three fifths recorded once. V lost 6 bases to trimming and J lost 5 bases, with 5 bases between them. Germline V gene data show CDR1 as MRHNA and CDR2 as SNTAGT. The CDR3 runs to 11 residues. Of note for this clone: Its antigen is unidentified.

Study-level findings and limits: Later genetic work tied a missense DCLRE1C variant to beta-chain V and J trimming.

This clonotype was sampled from a woman in her 30s in good health and CMV-seropositive. The chain couples TRBV6-4 to TRBJ1-5; D gene uncertain. The sample was PBMCs. CDR3 in amino acids: CASRRDQPQHF. CDR3 DNA: TGTGCCAGCAGGAGGGATCAGCCCCAGCATTTT.